The next 3 T cell receptor beta chains were all read from a single sample in a study of molecular identifiers for immune sequencing clone quantification. TCRdb used MiXCR to reprocess the PCR reads, holding one entry per CDR3 protein. The sample contains tens of thousands of distinct CDR3 sequences, roughly 22% of which appear only once. Material for sequencing was naive CD8+ T cells from blood, with Jurkat cell RNA spiked in. The subset was: FACS-sorted CD8+CD4-CCR7+CD45RA+ naive T cells. The receptors stem from a human donor in good health. Some libraries in this study had Jurkat cell RNA spiked in.

On this clonotype: The missing conserved phenylalanine or tryptophan at the end of this CDR3 makes a read error likely. The DNA is left out, because the CDR3 cannot be placed on it with certainty; the CDR3 is given as TCRdb lists it. The chain couples TRBV29-1 to TRBJ1-1. Germline CDR1 is SQVTM and CDR2 is ANQGSEA. Ends included, the CDR3 has 14 residues. This CDR3 is CSVEDVLGNTEALL.

This clonotype was detected ten times or more. The chain has TRBV19 and TRBJ1-1, with unresolved D. The CDR3 sequence is 13 residues long. Trimming left V 7 bases short and J 4 bases short, with 13 bases between. Germline V gene sequence: CDR1 LNHDA, CDR2 SQIVND (reference sequence). CDR3 in amino acids: CASTPAVGTEAFF. In DNA form, the CDR3 reads TGTGCCAGTACTCCGGCGGTGGGCACTGAAGCTTTCTTT.

This clonotype was seen ten or more times. This chain connects TRBV5-1 to TRBJ2-1; 10 nucleotides agree with TRBD2. The CDR3 contains 15 residues. CDR1 SGHRS and CDR2 YFSETQ come from the germline V gene. V dropped 4 bases and J dropped 8; count of bases not matched to a gene: 9. CDR3 nucleotide sequence: TGCGCCAGCAGCGGGGTAGCGGGAGGTTTGGATGAGCAGTTCTTC. Protein: CASSGVAGGLDEQFF.